This entry features one TCR beta chain sequence. This entry comes from a study of shared clonotypes between healthy human individuals. This CDR3 has 16 residues. Germline V gives CDR1 SQVTM, CDR2 ANQGSEA. V was trimmed by 3 bases and J by 4 bases, leaving 18 bases between them. Libraries were prepared by immunoSEQ multiplex PCR; TCRdb keeps only in-frame clonotypes and omits some of them. Of roughly 2 million clones detected, 85% to 95% appear once; the ten largest clones hold 0.13%. The source of this sequence is a man aged 18 to 30 in good health. The source material was naive CD4+ T cells sorted from blood. Subset specified: CD45RA+ positively selected. This chain uses TRBV29-1 with TRBJ2-2, with D perhaps matching TRBD2 (6 bases). The CDR3 DNA reads as TGCAGCGTTGATTCTCTGGGGACCGGGGGCACCGGGGAGCTGTTTTTT. Protein: CSVDSLGTGGTGELFF.